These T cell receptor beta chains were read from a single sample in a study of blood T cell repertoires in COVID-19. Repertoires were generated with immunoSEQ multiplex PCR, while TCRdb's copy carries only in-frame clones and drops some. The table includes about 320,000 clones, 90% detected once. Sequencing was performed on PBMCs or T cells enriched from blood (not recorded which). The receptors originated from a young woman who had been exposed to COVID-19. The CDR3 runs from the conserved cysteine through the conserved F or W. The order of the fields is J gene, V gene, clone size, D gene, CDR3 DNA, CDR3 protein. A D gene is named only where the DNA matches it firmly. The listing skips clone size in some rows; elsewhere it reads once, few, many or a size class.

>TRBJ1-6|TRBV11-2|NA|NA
TGTGCCAGCAGGGGCACTAATTCACCCCTCCACTTT
CASRGTNSPLHF
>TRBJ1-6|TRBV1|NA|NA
TGCACCAGCAGCCAAGACCGCCGAAGAGTTGAGGACAGAAGGAGTTCCTATAATTCACCCCTCCACTTT
CTSSQDRRRVEDRRSSYNSPLHF
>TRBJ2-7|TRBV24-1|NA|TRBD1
TGTGCCACCAGTCCGTGGGACAGCTACGAGCAGTACTTC
CATSPWDSYEQYF
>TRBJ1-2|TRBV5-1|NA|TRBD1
TGCGCCAGCACCACAGGGGGCCGCTATGGCTACACCTTC
CASTTGGRYGYTF
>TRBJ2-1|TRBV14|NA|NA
TGTGCCAGCAGCCAAGATTGGCAGGGGGAGCAGTTCTTC
CASSQDWQGEQFF
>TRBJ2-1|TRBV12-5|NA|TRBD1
TGTGCTAGTGCTCGGGACAGTCTCTCCTACAATGAGCAGTTCTTC
CASARDSLSYNEQFF
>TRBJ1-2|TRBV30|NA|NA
TGTGCCTGGATTTGGGCGGAACTAGTAGGTGGCTACACCTTC
CAWIWAELVGGYTF
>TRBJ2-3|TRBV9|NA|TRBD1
TGTGCCAGCAGCGTATCGGGACAGGGGGCTGCAGATACGCAGTATTTT
CASSVSGQGAADTQYF
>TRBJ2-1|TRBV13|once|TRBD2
TGTGCCAGCAGCCTCGAAGCGGGGGGGCTTGGGAATGAGCAGTTCTTC
CASSLEAGGLGNEQFF
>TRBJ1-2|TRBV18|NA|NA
TGTGCCAGCTCATCCAGGGGTTATGTGGGCTACACCTTC
CASSSRGYVGYTF
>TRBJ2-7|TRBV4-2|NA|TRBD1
TGTGCCAGCAGCCAAGGGGGACAGGGGGCGGAAGAGCAGTACTTC
CASSQGGQGAEEQYF
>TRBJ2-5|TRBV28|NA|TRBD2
TGTGCCAGCAGTCCGGGGGGCCAAGAGACCCAGTACTTC
CASSPGGQETQYF
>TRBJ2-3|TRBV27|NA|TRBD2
TGTGCCAGCAGGATTAGCGGGTTCACAGATACGCAGTATTTT
CASRISGFTDTQYF
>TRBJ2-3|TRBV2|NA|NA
TGTGCCAGCGGCCGGGACTCAAGAATAGATACGCAGTATTTT
CASGRDSRIDTQYF
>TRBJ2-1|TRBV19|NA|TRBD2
TGTGCCAGTAGTAAATTAGCGGGGGAGTACAATGAGCAGTTCTTC
CASSKLAGEYNEQFF
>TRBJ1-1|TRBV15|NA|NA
TGTGCCACCAGCAGAGATACTCCAGGGGTGGGAATTGCTTTCTTT
CATSRDTPGVGIAFF
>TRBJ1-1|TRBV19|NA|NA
TGTGCCAGTAGACCCCTCTTAGGGCAGGGGAACACTGAAGCTTTCTTT
CASRPLLGQGNTEAFF
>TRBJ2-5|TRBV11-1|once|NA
TGTGCCAGCAGCTTTGGCGAGGTGGAGACCCAGTACTTC
CASSFGEVETQYF
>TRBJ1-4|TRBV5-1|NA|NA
TGCGCCAGCAGCTCGGGAGGAACTCTAACTAATGAAAAACTGTTTTTT
CASSSGGTLTNEKLFF
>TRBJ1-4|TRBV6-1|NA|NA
TGTGCCAGCAGTGAAGGAAATTTGAGTGAAAAACTGTTTTTT
CASSEGNLSEKLFF
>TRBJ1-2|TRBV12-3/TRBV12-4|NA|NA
TGTGCCAGCAGTACAGCCTCTTTAGGCTACACCTTC
CASSTASLGYTF
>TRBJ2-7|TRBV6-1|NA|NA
TGTGCCAGCAGTGAATATTGGTACAGTTTAAGCTCCTACGAGCAGTACTTC
CASSEYWYSLSSYEQYF